The T cell receptor (beta chain) under discussion was sequenced for a study of blood T cell repertoires in COVID-19. At the level of the study: From the United States, Italy and Spain came samples of acute and convalescent COVID-19. Nucleic acid was either cDNA or gDNA, and it came from T cells, B-cell-depleted T cells, or PBMCs.

As handled by the study authors: How many nucleated cells were present was estimated from reference gene primer amplification. The assay was immunoSEQ multiplex PCR, and TCRdb's table has in-frame clones only and misses some. D and trimming come from the DNA, and the V and J calls and clone size come from that table. The data contain 210,000 or so clones, 75% to 90% of them singletons. The V gene lost 5 bases and the J gene lost 7 bases, with 16 bases spanning the gap. The CDR3 covers 14 residues. The germline V gene encodes CDR1 SGHRS and CDR2 YFSETQ. This chain uses TRBV5-1 with TRBJ2-1, with D possibly matching TRBD1 (5 bases). The sample comprised peripheral blood. The receptor was isolated from a human donor in a cohort sampled during active COVID-19. This CDR3 is CASRDMGSWNEQFF. CDR3 coding DNA: TGCGCCAGCAGGGACATGGGGTCGTGGAATGAGCAGTTCTTC.